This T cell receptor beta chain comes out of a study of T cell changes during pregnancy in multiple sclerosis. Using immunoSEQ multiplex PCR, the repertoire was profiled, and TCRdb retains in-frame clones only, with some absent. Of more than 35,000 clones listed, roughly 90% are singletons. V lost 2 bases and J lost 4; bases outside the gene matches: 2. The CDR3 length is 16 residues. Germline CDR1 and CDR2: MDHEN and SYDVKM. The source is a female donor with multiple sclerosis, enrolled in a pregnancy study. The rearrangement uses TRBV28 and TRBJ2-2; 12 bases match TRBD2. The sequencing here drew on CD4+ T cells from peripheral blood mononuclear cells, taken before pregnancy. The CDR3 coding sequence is TGTGCCAGCAGTTTAGTGACTAGCGGGGGCACCGGGGAGCTGTTTTTT. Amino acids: CASSLVTSGGTGELFF.